This T cell receptor beta chain was recovered during a study of T-cell reconstitution after alpha-beta-depleted transplantation in children. Unique molecular identifiers featured in how the TCRbeta library was prepared. Using its own MiXCR run on the PCR reads, TCRdb lists one record per CDR3 protein. The sample has about 400,000 distinct CDR3 sequences; roughly 21% are singletons. This clonotype has just a few counts. This CDR3 has 14 residues. V was shortened by 3 bases and J by 10 bases, with 16 bases between the two germline ends. Germline CDR1 is MDHEN and CDR2 is SYDVKM. The starting material was PBMCs from the stem cell graft donor, obtained from the stem cell graft. The chain joins TRBV28 to TRBJ2-1; D uncertain. This clonotype was sampled from a human donor who donated a stem cell graft to a child with acute myeloid leukemia. The CDR3 loop is CASSFGLVRREQFF. CDR3 DNA sequence: TGTGCCAGCAGTTTCGGGCTGGTCAGGAGAGAGCAGTTCTTC.